The clone carrying this T cell receptor (beta chain) was counted between two and nine times. No antigen is known for it. Losses at the gene ends were 0 bases for V and 7 bases for J; bases not matched to a gene: 3. The CDR3 is made up of 14 amino acids. Germline CDR1 is SGDLS and CDR2 is YYNGEE. This specimen comes from a study of beta chain features in type 1 diabetes. Study conclusions and caveats: A closer apparent resemblance between naive, central memory and Treg TCRB repertoires was seen in patients than in healthy donors. In every one of the four CD4+ subsets, TCRB CDR3s were moderately but significantly shorter in Type 1 diabetes patients.

Since all of the isolated RNA was reverse transcribed, expressed TCRB transcripts were what got sequenced. Libraries were prepared by immunoSEQ multiplex PCR; TCRdb keeps only in-frame clonotypes and omits some of them. Here the sample spans 850,000 to 900,000 clones, roughly 16% being singletons. V gene TRBV9 combines with J gene TRBJ2-3; 9 nucleotides match TRBD2. The sequence derives from a woman aged 18-30 years in good health. The sample was naive CD4+ T cells from blood. The CDR3 region is CASSVEGLANTQYF. The CDR3 DNA follows: TGTGCCAGCAGCGTAGAGGGACTAGCAAATACGCAGTATTTT.